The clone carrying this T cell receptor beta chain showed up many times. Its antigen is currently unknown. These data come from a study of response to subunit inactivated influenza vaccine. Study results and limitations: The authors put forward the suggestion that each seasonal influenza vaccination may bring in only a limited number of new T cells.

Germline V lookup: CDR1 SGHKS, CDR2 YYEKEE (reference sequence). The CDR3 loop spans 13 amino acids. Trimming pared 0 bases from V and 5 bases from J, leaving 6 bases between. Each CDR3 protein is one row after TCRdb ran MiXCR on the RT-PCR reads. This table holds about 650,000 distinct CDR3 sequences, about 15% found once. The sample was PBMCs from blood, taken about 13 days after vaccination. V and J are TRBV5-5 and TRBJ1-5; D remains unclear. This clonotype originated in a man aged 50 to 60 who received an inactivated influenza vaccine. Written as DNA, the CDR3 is TGTGCCAGCAGCTTGGCGGAGTATCAGCCCCAGCATTTT. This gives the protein CASSLAEYQPQHF.